The 18 T cell receptor beta chains listed next were all sequenced from one sample in a study of blood T cell repertoires in COVID-19. Using immunoSEQ multiplex PCR, the repertoire was profiled, and TCRdb retains in-frame clones only, with some absent. The repertoire consists of 200,000 to 250,000 clones, with over 80% occurring once and the leading ten covering around 3.6%. The sample consisted of PBMCs or T cells enriched from blood (not recorded which). Receptors were obtained from a young woman who had been exposed to COVID-19.

The chain carries TRBV11-3 and TRBJ1-6; D is unresolved. Deletions cut 0 bases from V and 8 bases from J, with 5 bases between. The CDR3 spans 13 residues. Per germline, CDR1 SGHNT and CDR2 YENEEA. The CDR3 region has the DNA TGTGCCAGCAGCTTAGAGCGGTATTCACCCCTCCACTTT. It translates to CASSLERYSPLHF.

The chain has TRBV19 and TRBJ2-5, with D perhaps TRBD2 (6 bases). The CDR3 covers 17 residues. With 2 bases removed from V and 6 bases from J, the gap between germline ends came to 22 bases. Germline CDR1 reads LNHDA; CDR2 reads SQIVND (reference sequence). CDR3 protein: CASSITEEGQFRKTQYF. The CDR3 region has the DNA TGTGCCAGTAGTATAACCGAGGAGGGGCAGTTTCGGAAGACCCAGTACTTC.

V is TRBV30 and J is TRBJ1-6, with D possibly being TRBD1 (6 bases). The germline gives CDR1 GTSNPN, CDR2 SVGIG (reference sequence). With 4 bases removed from V and 7 bases from J, the gap between germline ends came to 17 bases. This CDR3 contains 15 residues. CDR3 DNA: TGTGCCTGGATCTCGACCGGGACATTGAATTCACCCCTCCACTTT. It is translated as CAWISTGTLNSPLHF.

The J gene is TRBJ2-3, the V gene TRBV4-1; D is ambiguous. Per the germline V gene, CDR1 is MGHRA and CDR2 is YSYEKL. Trimming shortened V by 0 bases and J by 0 bases, and 10 bases separated the two germline ends. The length of the CDR3 is 16 residues. DNA of the CDR3: TGCGCCAGCAGCCAAGATAAGGCTAGTAGCACAGATACGCAGTATTTT. Its protein product is CASSQDKASSTDTQYF.

The chain links TRBV14 to TRBJ1-4; D remains ambiguous. The CDR3 extends over 15 amino acids. With 4 bases removed from V and 8 bases from J, the gap between germline ends came to 17 bases. Germline V CDR1 and CDR2: SGHDN, FVKESK. CDR3 sequence (DNA): TGTGCCAGCAGCCGACCAGGCCCGATGGAAGAAAAACTGTTTTTT. It encodes CASSRPGPMEEKLFF. The whole variable domain, filled in from reference TRBV14 and TRBJ1-4, reads EAGVTQFPSHSVIEKGQTVTLRCDPISGHDNLYWYRRVMGKEIKFLLHFVKESKQDESGMPNNRFLAERTGGTYSTLKVQPAELEDSGVYFCASSRPGPMEEKLFFGSGTQLSVL.

The gene calls are TRBV27 and TRBJ2-1, with 8 bases lining up with TRBD1. Germline CDR1 MNHEY, CDR2 SMNVEV (reference sequence). CDR3 size: 16 residues. V shed 2 bases and J 1 base; nucleotides not matched to a gene: 4. The CDR3 region has the DNA TGTGCCAGCAGTTTAGCCGGACAGGGTTCCTACAATGAGCAGTTCTTC. The encoded protein is CASSLAGQGSYNEQFF.

This clone has a handful of counts. The chain recombines TRBV4-1 with TRBJ2-7; 12 bases map to TRBD2. CDR1 is MGHRA, CDR2 YSYEKL, per germline. V dropped 4 bases and J dropped 6; count of bases not matched to a gene: 10. The CDR3 has 16 amino acids. In DNA form, the CDR3 reads TGCGCCAGCAGCCTAGCTAGCGGGAGGGCCTATCTCGAGCAGTACTTC. It is translated as CASSLASGRAYLEQYF.

The chain employs TRBV5-4 and TRBJ2-1, with D hard to call. Germline lookup yields CDR1 SGHNT and CDR2 YYREEE (reference sequence). Deletions cut 4 bases from V and 9 bases from J, with 14 bases between. The CDR3 has 13 residues. CDR3 protein: CASSGPQTGEQFF. As DNA, the CDR3 is TGTGCCAGCAGCGGGCCACAGACCGGTGAGCAGTTCTTC.

This chain joins TRBV18 and TRBJ2-6, with 9 bases matching TRBD1. V was pared by 5 bases and J by 2 bases, with 7 bases of the junction left unmatched. This CDR3 has 17 residues. Germline CDR1 is KGHSH and CDR2 is LQKENI. CDR3 in DNA: TGTGCCAGCTCAACGGGACAGGGAGCCCCTGGGGCCAACGTCCTGACTTTC. It translates to CASSTGQGAPGANVLTF.

This sequence joins TRBV5-1 and TRBJ2-2; TRBD2 aligns across 7 bases. Germline assignment: CDR1 SGHRS and CDR2 YFSETQ. CDR3 length equals 14 residues. The J segment lost 5 bases and the V segment lost 4 bases, leaving 5 bases of the junction unmatched. The CDR3: CASSRDGGTGELFF. The CDR3 nucleotides are TGCGCCAGCAGCAGGGACGGGGGGACCGGGGAGCTGTTTTTT.

The V and J genes are TRBV18 and TRBJ2-7, with TRBD1 matching over 8 bases. The V segment lost 0 bases and the J segment 3 bases; nucleotides outside the gene matches: 4. This CDR3 is built from 15 residues. The germline CDR1 and CDR2 sequences are KGHSH and LQKENI. The CDR3 loop reads CASSPPSQGGYEQYF. The CDR3 coding sequence is TGTGCCAGCTCACCACCGTCACAGGGGGGCTACGAGCAGTACTTC. Full variable domain (outside the CDR3, taken from reference TRBV18 and TRBJ2-7): NAGVMQNPRHLVRRRGQEARLRCSPMKGHSHVYWYRQLPEEGLKFMVYLQKENIIDESGMPKERFSAEFPKEGPSILRIQQVVRGDSAAYFCASSPPSQGGYEQYFGPGTRLTVT.

This sequence joins TRBV11-1 and TRBJ2-2; TRBD2 is a possible D gene (6 bases). The CDR3 consists of 16 residues. The V end lost 1 base, the J end lost 4 bases, and 13 bases lay between the germline ends. CDR1 is SGHAT, CDR2 FQDESV, per germline (reference sequence). The DNA of the CDR3 is TGTGCCAGCAGCTTAGGACTAGTAGATTCCACCGGGGAGCTGTTTTTT. This codes for CASSLGLVDSTGELFF.

This chain uses TRBV7-9 with TRBJ2-7; 7 nucleotides match TRBD1. The J segment lost 5 bases and the V segment lost 1 base, leaving 11 bases of the junction unmatched. This CDR3 region has 16 residues. Germline loops: CDR1 SEHNR, CDR2 FQNEAQ (reference sequence). The CDR3 spells CASSLDEGAVSHEQYF. The CDR3 DNA reads as TGTGCCAGCAGCTTAGATGAGGGGGCGGTGTCCCACGAGCAGTACTTC.

The rearrangement joins TRBV19 to TRBJ2-5; no clear D gene. The CDR3 extends over 13 amino acids. The V end was cut by 7 bases, the J end by 0 bases, with 9 bases between. Germline-derived CDR1 and CDR2 are LNHDA and SQIVND (reference sequence). The CDR3 DNA reads as TGTGCCAGTATGTCCGCTAACCAAGAGACCCAGTACTTC. Translating it yields CASMSANQETQYF.

This rearrangement joins TRBV24-1 to TRBJ2-1; TRBD2 agrees at 9 bases. The CDR3 contains 15 residues. CDR1 is KGHDR and CDR2 is SFDVKD in the germline V gene. V gave up 4 bases and J gave up 4 bases; unmatched junction bases: 4. This CDR3 is CATSDLAGTYNEQFF. DNA of the CDR3: TGTGCCACCAGTGACCTAGCGGGAACTTACAATGAGCAGTTCTTC.

The chain is built from TRBV18 and TRBJ1-2; D is ambiguous. The germline V and J ends were trimmed by 0 bases and 4 bases, with 9 bases remaining between them. The CDR3 runs 14 residues. Germline CDR1 and CDR2: KGHSH and LQKENI. CDR3 coding DNA: TGTGCCAGCTCACCACCGTCAGTAACCTATGGCTACACCTTC. Translated: CASSPPSVTYGYTF.

The chain employs TRBV10-3 and TRBJ2-7; 12 bases agree with TRBD2. The CDR3 extends over 13 amino acids. Trimming removed 7 bases from V and 6 bases from J; junction bases left unmatched: 4. Germline assignment: CDR1 ENHRY and CDR2 SYGVKD. The CDR3, as DNA: TGTGCCATCACCAGACTAGCGGGAGCCGAGCAGTACTTC. Translation: CAITRLAGAEQYF.

The chain has TRBV6-1 and TRBJ2-1; a possible D gene is TRBD1 (5 bases). The CDR3 covers 14 residues. Germline V lookup: CDR1 MNHNS, CDR2 SASEGT. With 2 bases removed from V and 2 bases from J, the gap between germline ends came to 7 bases. The CDR3 coding sequence is TGTGCCAGCAGTGAACAGGGCCCCTACAATGAGCAGTTCTTC. It is translated as CASSEQGPYNEQFF.